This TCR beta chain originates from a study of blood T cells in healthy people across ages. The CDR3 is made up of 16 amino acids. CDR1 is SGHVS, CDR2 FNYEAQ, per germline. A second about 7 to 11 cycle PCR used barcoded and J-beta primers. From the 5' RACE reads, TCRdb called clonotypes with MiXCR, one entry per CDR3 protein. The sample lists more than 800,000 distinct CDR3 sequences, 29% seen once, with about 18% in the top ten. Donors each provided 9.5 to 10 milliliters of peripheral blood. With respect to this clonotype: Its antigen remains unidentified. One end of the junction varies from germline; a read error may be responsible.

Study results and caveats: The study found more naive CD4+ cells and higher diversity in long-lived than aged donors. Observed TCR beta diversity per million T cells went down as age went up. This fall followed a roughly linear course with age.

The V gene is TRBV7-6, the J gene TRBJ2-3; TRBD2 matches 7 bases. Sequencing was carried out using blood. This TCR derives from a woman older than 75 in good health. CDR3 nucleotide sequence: TGTGCCAGCAGCTCGCAGCGGGGACGTGGCACTGATACGCAGTATTTT. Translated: CASSSQRGRGTDTQYF.